The 18 T cell receptor beta chains listed next were all sequenced from one sample in a study of blood T cell repertoires in COVID-19. The repertoire was sequenced with immunoSEQ multiplex PCR; TCRdb's copy has only in-frame clones and lacks some. The table includes hundreds of thousands of clones, around 91% detected once. The sample was peripheral blood. These receptors were collected from a woman between 40 and 55 years old with COVID-19, enrolled during active disease.

This sequence joins TRBV4-3 and TRBJ2-2, with a possible D match to TRBD2 (5 bases). Germline loops: CDR1 LGHNA, CDR2 YSLEER. V was trimmed by 4 bases and J by 6 bases, leaving 12 bases between them. The CDR3 is made up of 14 amino acids. The CDR3 bases are TGCGCCAGCAGCCCACAAAAGGGAGCCGGGGAGCTGTTTTTT. Translation: CASSPQKGAGELFF.

The J gene is TRBJ2-1, the V gene TRBV29-1; 7 nucleotides match TRBD2. CDR1 SQVTM and CDR2 ANQGSEA come from the germline V gene. J lost 7 bases, V lost 8 bases, and 11 bases had no gene match. This CDR3 comprises 13 residues. CDR3 in amino acids: CSFSGLSRNEQFF. The CDR3 DNA sequence: TGCAGCTTTAGCGGGTTGAGTAGGAATGAGCAGTTCTTC.

The chain employs TRBV18 and TRBJ1-3; 8 bases line up with TRBD1. The CDR3 spans 14 residues. Trimming took 2 bases from V and 6 from J; bases not matched to a gene: 3. Per germline, CDR1 KGHSH and CDR2 LQKENI. CDR3 in amino acids: CASSPAGGENTIYF. DNA of the CDR3: TGTGCCAGCTCACCAGCAGGGGGCGAAAACACCATATATTTT.

The chain has TRBV7-9 and TRBJ1-2, with D unresolved. Trimming took 7 bases from V and 2 from J, leaving 11 bases between them. This CDR3 is 13 amino acids long. CDR1 is SEHNR, CDR2 FQNEAQ, per germline (reference sequence). The CDR3 sequence is CASTPSGNYGYTF. In DNA form, the CDR3 reads TGTGCCAGCACCCCCAGCGGGAACTATGGCTACACCTTC. The whole variable domain, filled in from reference TRBV7-9 and TRBJ1-2, reads DTGVSQNPRHKITKRGQNVTFRCDPISEHNRLYWYRQTLGQGPEFLTYFQNEAQLEKSRLLSDRFSAERPKGSFSTLEIQRTEQGDSAMYLCASTPSGNYGYTFGSGTRLTVV.

The chain combines TRBV9 with TRBJ2-1, with 8 positions matching TRBD2. The germline V gene has CDR1 SGDLS and CDR2 YYNGEE. This CDR3 has 14 amino acids. Trimming cost V 3 bases and J 4 bases; bases outside gene matches: 3. CDR3 region: CASSGGTSYNEQFF. Written as DNA, the CDR3 is TGTGCCAGCAGCGGCGGGACTAGTTACAATGAGCAGTTCTTC.

This chain links TRBV29-1 with TRBJ2-3; D might be TRBD2 (7 bases). Trimming shortened V by 7 bases and J by 6 bases, and 14 bases separated the two germline ends. Germline V gene lookup returns CDR1 SQVTM and CDR2 ANQGSEA. CDR3 length equals 12 residues. The CDR3 nucleotides read TGCAGCGCCACAAGGGGGGGGGATACGCAGTATTTT. Its translation: CSATRGGDTQYF.

The rearrangement joins TRBV6-2 or TRBV6-3 to TRBJ2-3; the match to TRBD2 covers 8 bases. Germline trimming cut 0 bases from V and 0 bases from J; bases unmatched to any gene: 2. This CDR3 has 16 residues. Germline CDR1 reads MNHEY; CDR2 reads SVGEGT. This chain's CDR3 is CASSYSRGASTDTQYF. For the CDR3, the DNA is TGTGCCAGCAGTTACTCGCGGGGGGCTAGCACAGATACGCAGTATTTT.

The chain carries TRBV5-1 and TRBJ2-1; 15 bases agree with TRBD2. CDR1 is SGHRS, CDR2 YFSETQ, per germline. This CDR3 region has 23 residues. Unmatched junction bases numbered 21, after V lost 0 bases and J lost 5 bases. The CDR3 DNA reads as TGCGCCAGCAGCTTGGCGCGCAAGGCCCGGGGGACTAGCGGGGGGACCCAAAACAATGAGCAGTTCTTC. Protein: CASSLARKARGTSGGTQNNEQFF.

The chain recombines TRBV6-6 with TRBJ1-2; 8 bases are shared with TRBD1. The CDR3 is 15 amino acids. Germline lookup yields CDR1 MNHNY and CDR2 SVGAGI (reference sequence). The trim removed 7 bases at V and 8 bases at J, leaving 15 bases unmatched. CDR3 residues: CASTYRTGKIQGYTF. The DNA of the CDR3 is TGTGCCAGCACTTATCGGACAGGGAAGATTCAGGGCTACACCTTC.

The table lists this clone with a few counts. V is TRBV7-9 and J is TRBJ2-7; 9 bases are a match to TRBD2. V lost 2 bases and J lost 2; bases outside the gene matches: 7. From germline, CDR1 is SEHNR and CDR2 FQNEAQ (reference sequence). The CDR3 length is 16 residues. Here the CDR3 reads CASSLLLSGGTYEQYF. CDR3 in DNA: TGTGCCAGCAGCTTACTCCTTAGCGGGGGAACCTACGAGCAGTACTTC.

In the case of this clone: This same CDR3 is encoded by further DNA sequences in the sample. The rearrangement uses TRBV18 and TRBJ2-7; a weak D match, TRBD2 (6 bases). Trimming took 4 bases from V and 1 from J, leaving 11 bases between them. CDR3 length equals 14 residues. CDR1 KGHSH and CDR2 LQKENI come from the germline V gene. The chain's CDR3 is CASSRDSLSYEQYF. In nucleotides, the CDR3 is TGTGCCAGCTCACGGGACTCCCTTTCCTACGAGCAGTACTTC.

V gene TRBV6-6 combines with J gene TRBJ1-4; 7 bases line up with TRBD1. The V and J ends lost 6 bases and 1 base, in that order; junction bases with no gene match: 5. The CDR3 runs to 15 residues. Per germline, CDR1 MNHNY and CDR2 SVGAGI (reference sequence). The CDR3 protein is CASRPNRGTNEKLFF. The CDR3 DNA follows: TGTGCCAGCAGGCCTAACAGGGGAACTAATGAAAAACTGTTTTTT.

The chain uses TRBV6-5 and TRBJ2-2, with D maybe TRBD2 (5 bases). The CDR3 is 13 amino acids. Germline CDR1 and CDR2: MNHEY and SVGAGI. The V gene lost 8 bases and the J gene lost 2 bases, with 9 bases spanning the gap. The CDR3 spells CASSAGNTGELFF. In DNA form, the CDR3 reads TGTGCCAGCTCGGCGGGTAACACCGGGGAGCTGTTTTTT.

The J gene is TRBJ1-2, the V gene TRBV6-6; 10 bases agree with TRBD1. Trimming took 6 bases from V and 3 from J; bases not matched to a gene: 4. Germline V gene lookup returns CDR1 MNHNY and CDR2 SVGAGI (reference sequence). The CDR3 has 14 residues. Written as DNA, the CDR3 is TGTGCCAGCAGACGGGGGACAGGGGACTATGGCTACACCTTC. Protein: CASRRGTGDYGYTF.

This clone was observed once. The chain uses TRBV10-2 and TRBJ1-5; D may be TRBD1 (5 bases). The CDR3 loop spans 14 amino acids. Germline CDR1 and CDR2: WSHSY and SAAADI. Deletions cut 2 bases from V and 7 bases from J, with 12 bases between. CDR3 protein: CASSEKGTGQPQHF. CDR3 bases: TGCGCCAGCAGTGAGAAGGGTACAGGACAGCCCCAGCATTTT.

The rearrangement joins TRBV27 to TRBJ2-7, with TRBD1 matching 9 bases. This CDR3 region has 17 residues. V lost 1 base, J lost 7 bases, and 14 bases stayed unmatched. Per the germline V gene, CDR1 is MNHEY and CDR2 is SMNVEV (reference sequence). The CDR3 DNA is TGTGCCAGCAGTTTATATTCCTCCGGGACAGGGACGAGGGAGCAGTACTTC. Its protein product is CASSLYSSGTGTREQYF.

Here the CDR3 reads CASSLDSTGELFF. CDR3 DNA: TGCGCCAGCAGCTTGGATAGCACCGGGGAGCTGTTTTTT. This rearrangement joins TRBV5-1 to TRBJ2-2, with D unresolved. The CDR3 sequence is 13 residues long. The germline V and J ends were trimmed by 0 bases and 4 bases, with 4 bases remaining between them. The germline V gene has CDR1 SGHRS and CDR2 YFSETQ.

V usage is TRBV25-1 and J usage is TRBJ1-3; 8 bases map to TRBD1. Germline CDR1 reads MGHDK; CDR2 reads SYGVNS. The CDR3 is 16 amino acids. Unmatched junction bases numbered 12, after V lost 7 bases and J lost 4 bases. This CDR3 reads CASTPGMGTGGNTIYF. The CDR3 coding sequence is TGTGCCAGCACACCGGGCATGGGGACAGGCGGAAACACCATATATTTT. The entire variable domain, with the rest obtained from reference TRBV25-1 and TRBJ1-3, is as follows: EADIYQTPRYLVIGTGKKITLECSQTMGHDKMYWYQQDPGMELHLIHYSYGVNSTEKGDLSSESTVSRIRTEHFPLTLESARPSHTSQYLCASTPGMGTGGNTIYFGEGSWLTVV.